This passage covers 13 T cell receptor beta chains from one sample sequenced in a study of spatial heterogeneity in lung cancer. TCRdb re-derived calls from the 5' RACE reads in MiXCR, one entry per CDR3 protein. Of tens of thousands of distinct CDR3 sequences listed, around 13% were seen once; the top ten hold around 4.3%. Time point meaning: sample taken at primary tumor resection. Whole RNA obtained from tumor, nontumor lung or frozen PBMC underwent sequencing without sorting. Sequenced material: PBMCs, taken at surgery. These receptor sequences come from a male donor with early-stage non-small cell lung cancer.

The table lists this clonotype with a few counts. V gene TRBV27 combines with J gene TRBJ2-1, with TRBD2 matching 16 bases. The CDR3 sequence is 18 residues long. The J segment lost 14 bases and the V segment lost 1 base, leaving 14 bases of the junction unmatched. Germline CDR1 is MNHEY and CDR2 is SMNVEV (reference sequence). In DNA form, the CDR3 reads TGTGCCAGCAGTTTATTCGGGACTAGCGGGGGGGCACGATTATTTGAGTTCTTC. It translates to CASSLFGTSGGARLFEFF.

This rearrangement joins TRBV27 to TRBJ2-2; 8 nucleotides match TRBD2. Germline CDR1 reads MNHEY; CDR2 reads SMNVEV (reference sequence). The CDR3 spans 15 residues. Trimming cost V 6 bases and J 5 bases; bases outside gene matches: 8. The CDR3 is CASSRTSPRTGELFF. DNA for the CDR3: TGTGCCAGCAGCCGGACTAGCCCGAGGACCGGGGAGCTGTTTTTT.

The chain recombines TRBV18 with TRBJ2-7; 7 bases are shared with TRBD1. The CDR3 has 17 amino acids. The J segment lost 0 bases and the V segment lost 3 bases, leaving 11 bases of the junction unmatched. From germline, CDR1 is KGHSH and CDR2 LQKENI. The CDR3 coding sequence is TGTGCCAGCTCACCCCGGACAGGACAGACAAGCTCCTACGAGCAGTACTTC. Translated, it gives CASSPRTGQTSSYEQYF.

The gene calls are TRBV28 and TRBJ2-5, with D uncertain. Germline V gene lookup returns CDR1 MDHEN and CDR2 SYDVKM. Trimming took 2 bases from V and 4 from J, leaving 8 bases between them. CDR3 length: 13 amino acids. This chain's CDR3 is CASSLPWRETQYF. Written as DNA, the CDR3 is TGTGCCAGCAGTTTACCGTGGAGAGAGACCCAGTACTTC.

The V and J genes are TRBV12-3 or TRBV12-4 and TRBJ1-1; no definite D call. The CDR3 has 13 residues. Trimming took off 4 bases at V and 0 bases at J, with 6 bases between the two ends. CDR3 coding DNA: TGTGCCAGCAGTTATCAATTGAACACTGAAGCTTTCTTT. Its protein is CASSYQLNTEAFF.

V is TRBV9 and J is TRBJ2-2; 10 bases agree with TRBD2. Germline assignment: CDR1 SGDLS and CDR2 YYNGEE. The CDR3 contains 15 residues. The junction had 9 bases not matched to a gene; V was cut back by 4 bases and J by 9 bases. The CDR3 region has the DNA TGTGCCAGCAGCTCGAGGACTAGCGGTCCCCGGGAGCTGTTTTTT. It is translated as CASSSRTSGPRELFF.

This chain links TRBV28 with TRBJ1-1; maybe TRBD1 (5 bases). V shed 2 bases and J shed 5 bases, with 9 bases lying between them. Germline CDR1 is MDHEN and CDR2 is SYDVKM. The CDR3 covers 13 residues. The CDR3 protein is CASSLRGATEAFF. In nucleotides, the CDR3 is TGTGCCAGCAGTTTACGTGGGGCGACTGAAGCTTTCTTT.

This clonotype was counted a few times. This chain joins TRBV29-1 and TRBJ1-5; D is unclear. Germline CDR1 and CDR2: SQVTM and ANQGSEA. The CDR3 loop spans 13 amino acids. Deletions cut 0 bases from V and 7 bases from J, with 10 bases between. The CDR3 spells CSVEDQVGQPQHF. CDR3 coding DNA: TGCAGCGTTGAAGACCAGGTGGGCCAGCCCCAGCATTTT.

There are a few counts of this clonotype. V and J are TRBV7-8 and TRBJ2-3, with D perhaps TRBD2 (5 bases). CDR3 size: 15 residues. In germline, CDR1 is SGHVS, CDR2 FQNEAQ. V was trimmed by 5 bases and J by 0 bases, leaving 12 bases between them. In DNA form, the CDR3 reads TGTGCCAGCAGCCGTAGCGCAGCTAGCACAGATACGCAGTATTTT. This codes for CASSRSAASTDTQYF. Complete variable domain (other parts from reference TRBV7-8 and TRBJ2-3): GAGVSQSPRYKVAKRGQDVALRCDPISGHVSLFWYQQALGQGPEFLTYFQNEAQLDKSGLPSDRFFAERPEGSVSTLKIQRTQQEDSAVYLCASSRSAASTDTQYFGPGTRLTVL.

There are a few counts of this clonotype. This chain uses TRBV10-3 with TRBJ1-1; D call uncertain. The germline CDR1 and CDR2 sequences are ENHRY and SYGVKD. The V end was cut by 2 bases, the J end by 12 bases, with 22 bases between. The CDR3 extends over 15 amino acids. CDR3 in amino acids: CAISEPEDLPPRTFF. As DNA, the CDR3 is TGTGCCATCAGTGAGCCGGAGGACCTTCCACCGCGAACTTTCTTT.

This clonotype was detected only a few times. The rearrangement uses TRBV19 and TRBJ1-2, with D maybe TRBD1 (6 bases). CDR3 length: 18 amino acids. CDR1 is LNHDA and CDR2 is SQIVND in the germline V gene (reference sequence). Trimming removed 5 bases from V and 5 bases from J, with 27 bases in between. CDR3 bases: TGTGCCAGTAGTCCGGTAATCCAACACGGGGGGCGACGGTATGGCTACACCTTC. Translated: CASSPVIQHGGRRYGYTF.

This clonotype has at least ten counts. The chain has TRBV11-2 and TRBJ2-3; no clear D gene. The V end lost 5 bases, the J end lost 5 bases, and 5 bases lay between the germline ends. Germline V gives CDR1 SGHAT, CDR2 FQNNGV. This CDR3 has 11 residues. CDR3 nucleotide sequence: TGTGCCAGCAGCCAAGAAGATACGCAGTATTTT. It codes for CASSQEDTQYF.

The chain is built from TRBV3-1 and TRBJ2-1; 10 bases match TRBD2. This CDR3 is 17 amino acids long. V gave up 4 bases and J gave up 9 bases; unmatched junction bases: 15. CDR1 is LGHDT and CDR2 is YNNKEL in the germline V gene (reference sequence). CDR3 in DNA: TGTGCCAGCAGCCCAACCTCTAGCGGGAGCGGATTTGGTGAGCAGTTCTTC. This gives the protein CASSPTSSGSGFGEQFF.